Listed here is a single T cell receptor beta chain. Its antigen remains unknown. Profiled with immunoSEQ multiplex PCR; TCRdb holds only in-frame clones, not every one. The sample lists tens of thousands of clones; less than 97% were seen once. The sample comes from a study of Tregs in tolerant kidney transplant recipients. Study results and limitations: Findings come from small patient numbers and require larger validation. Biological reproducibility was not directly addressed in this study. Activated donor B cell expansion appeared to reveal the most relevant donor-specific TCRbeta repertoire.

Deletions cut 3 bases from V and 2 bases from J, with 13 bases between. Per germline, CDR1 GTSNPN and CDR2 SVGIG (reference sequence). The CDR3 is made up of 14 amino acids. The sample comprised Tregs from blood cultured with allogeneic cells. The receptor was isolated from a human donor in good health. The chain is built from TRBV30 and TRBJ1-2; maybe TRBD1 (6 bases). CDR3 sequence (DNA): TGTGCCTGGAGGGAAACAGGGCGGAACTATGGCTACACCTTC. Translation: CAWRETGRNYGYTF.